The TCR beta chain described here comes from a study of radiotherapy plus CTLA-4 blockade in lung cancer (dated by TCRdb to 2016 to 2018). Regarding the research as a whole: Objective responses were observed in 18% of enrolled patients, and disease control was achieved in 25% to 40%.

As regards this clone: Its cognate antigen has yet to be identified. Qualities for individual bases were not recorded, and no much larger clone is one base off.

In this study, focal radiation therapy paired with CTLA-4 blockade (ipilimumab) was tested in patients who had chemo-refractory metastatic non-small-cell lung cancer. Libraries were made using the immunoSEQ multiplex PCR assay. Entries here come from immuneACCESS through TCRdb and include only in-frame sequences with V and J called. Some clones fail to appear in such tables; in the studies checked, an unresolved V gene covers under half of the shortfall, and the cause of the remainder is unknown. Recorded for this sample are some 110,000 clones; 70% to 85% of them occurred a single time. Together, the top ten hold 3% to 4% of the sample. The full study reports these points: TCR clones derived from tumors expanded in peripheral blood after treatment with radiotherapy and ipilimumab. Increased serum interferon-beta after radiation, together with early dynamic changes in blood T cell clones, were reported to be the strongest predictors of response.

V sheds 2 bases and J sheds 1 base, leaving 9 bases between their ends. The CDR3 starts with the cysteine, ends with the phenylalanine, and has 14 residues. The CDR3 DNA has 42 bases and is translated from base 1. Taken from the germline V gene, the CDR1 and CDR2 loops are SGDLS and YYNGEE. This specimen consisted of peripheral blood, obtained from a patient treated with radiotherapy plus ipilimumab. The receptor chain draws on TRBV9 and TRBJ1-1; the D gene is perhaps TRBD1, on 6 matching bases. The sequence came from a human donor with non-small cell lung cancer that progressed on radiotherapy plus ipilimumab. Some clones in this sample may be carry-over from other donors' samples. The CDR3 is CASSVTGGNTEAFF. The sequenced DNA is TGTGCCAGCAGCGTGACAGGAGGGAACACTGAAGCTTTCTTT.